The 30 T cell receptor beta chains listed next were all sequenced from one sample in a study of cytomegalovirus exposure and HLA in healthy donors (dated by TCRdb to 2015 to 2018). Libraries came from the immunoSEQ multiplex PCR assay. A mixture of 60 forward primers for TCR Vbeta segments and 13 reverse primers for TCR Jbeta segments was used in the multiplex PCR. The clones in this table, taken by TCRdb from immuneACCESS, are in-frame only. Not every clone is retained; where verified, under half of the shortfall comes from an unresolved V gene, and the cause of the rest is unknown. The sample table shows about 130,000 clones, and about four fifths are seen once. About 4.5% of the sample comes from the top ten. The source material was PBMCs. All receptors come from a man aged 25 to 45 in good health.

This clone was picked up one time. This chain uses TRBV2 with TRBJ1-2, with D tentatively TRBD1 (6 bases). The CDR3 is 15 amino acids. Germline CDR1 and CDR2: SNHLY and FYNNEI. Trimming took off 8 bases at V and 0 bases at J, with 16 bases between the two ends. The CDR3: CASSSGDGANYGYTF. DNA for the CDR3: TGTGCCAGCTCCTCAGGGGACGGAGCTAACTATGGCTACACCTTC.

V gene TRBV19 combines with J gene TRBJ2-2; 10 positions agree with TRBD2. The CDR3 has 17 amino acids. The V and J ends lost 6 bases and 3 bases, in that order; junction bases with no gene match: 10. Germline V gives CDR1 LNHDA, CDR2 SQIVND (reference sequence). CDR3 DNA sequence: TGTGCCAGTAGCGCTTCCCTAGCGGGAGTGTACACCGGGGAGCTGTTTTTT. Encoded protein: CASSASLAGVYTGELFF.

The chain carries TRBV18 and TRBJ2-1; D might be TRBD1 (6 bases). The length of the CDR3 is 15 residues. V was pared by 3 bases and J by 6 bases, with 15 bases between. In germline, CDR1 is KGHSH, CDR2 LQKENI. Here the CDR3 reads CASSPVPGARNEQFF. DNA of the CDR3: TGTGCCAGCTCACCGGTACCAGGGGCGCGCAATGAGCAGTTCTTC.

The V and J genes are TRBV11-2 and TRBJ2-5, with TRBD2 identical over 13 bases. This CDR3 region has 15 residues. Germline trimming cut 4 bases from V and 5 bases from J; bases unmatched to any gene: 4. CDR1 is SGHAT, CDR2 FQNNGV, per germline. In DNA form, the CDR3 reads TGTGCCAGCAGCTCCGGACTAGCGGGAGTGGAGACCCAGTACTTC. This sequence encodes CASSSGLAGVETQYF.

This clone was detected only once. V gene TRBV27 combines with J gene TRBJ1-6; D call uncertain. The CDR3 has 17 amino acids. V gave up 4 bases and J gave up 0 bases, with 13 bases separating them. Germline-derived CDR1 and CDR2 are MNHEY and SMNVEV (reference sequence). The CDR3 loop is CASSSRLLSSYNSPLHF. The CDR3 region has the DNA TGTGCCAGCAGTTCCCGACTGCTAAGCTCCTATAATTCACCCCTCCACTTT.

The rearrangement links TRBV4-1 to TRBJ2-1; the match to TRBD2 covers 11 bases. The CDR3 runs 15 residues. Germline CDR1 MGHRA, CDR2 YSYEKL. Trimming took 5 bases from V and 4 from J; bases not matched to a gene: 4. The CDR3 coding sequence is TGCGCCAGCAGCGAAGGGACTAGCGGATACAATGAGCAGTTCTTC. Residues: CASSEGTSGYNEQFF.

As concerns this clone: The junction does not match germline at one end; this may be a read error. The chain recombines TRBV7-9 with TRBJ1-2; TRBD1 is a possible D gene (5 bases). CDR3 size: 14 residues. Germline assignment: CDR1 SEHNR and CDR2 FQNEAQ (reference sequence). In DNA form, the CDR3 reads TGTTCCAGCAGCGCCAGGGTCTCACCTCAAGGCTACACCTTC. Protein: CSSSARVSPQGYTF.

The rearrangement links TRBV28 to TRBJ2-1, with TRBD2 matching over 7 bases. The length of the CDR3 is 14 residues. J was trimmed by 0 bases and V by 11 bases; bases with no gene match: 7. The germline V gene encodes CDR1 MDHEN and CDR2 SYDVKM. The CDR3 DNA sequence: TGTGCCGTTCGGCGGGAGCGCTCCTACAATGAGCAGTTCTTC. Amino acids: CAVRRERSYNEQFF.

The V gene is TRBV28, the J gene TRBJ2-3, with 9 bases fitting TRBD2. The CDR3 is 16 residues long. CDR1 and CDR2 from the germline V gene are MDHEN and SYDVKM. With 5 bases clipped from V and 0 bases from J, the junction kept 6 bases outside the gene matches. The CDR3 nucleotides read TGTGCCAGCAGTGGAAGCGGGAGGCCCAGCACAGATACGCAGTATTTT. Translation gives CASSGSGRPSTDTQYF.

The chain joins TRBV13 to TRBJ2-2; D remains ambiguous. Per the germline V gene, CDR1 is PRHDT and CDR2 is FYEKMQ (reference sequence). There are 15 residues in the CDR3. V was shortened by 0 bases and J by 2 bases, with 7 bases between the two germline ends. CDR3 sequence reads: CASSLGLLNTGELFF. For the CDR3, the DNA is TGTGCCAGCAGCTTAGGGCTACTAAACACCGGGGAGCTGTTTTTT.

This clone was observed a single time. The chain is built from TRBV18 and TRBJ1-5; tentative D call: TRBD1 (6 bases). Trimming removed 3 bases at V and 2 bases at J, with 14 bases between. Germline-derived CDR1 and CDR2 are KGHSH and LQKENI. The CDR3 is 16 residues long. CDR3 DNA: TGTGCCAGCTCACCTAGAACACAGGGCGGCAATCAGCCCCAGCATTTT. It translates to CASSPRTQGGNQPQHF.

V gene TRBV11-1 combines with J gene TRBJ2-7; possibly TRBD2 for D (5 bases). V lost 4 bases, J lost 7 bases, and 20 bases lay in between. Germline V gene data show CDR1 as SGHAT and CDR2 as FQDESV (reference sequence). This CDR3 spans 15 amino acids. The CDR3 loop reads CASSSSVGTGWEQYF. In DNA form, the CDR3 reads TGTGCCAGCAGCTCGTCCGTCGGAACGGGATGGGAGCAGTACTTC.

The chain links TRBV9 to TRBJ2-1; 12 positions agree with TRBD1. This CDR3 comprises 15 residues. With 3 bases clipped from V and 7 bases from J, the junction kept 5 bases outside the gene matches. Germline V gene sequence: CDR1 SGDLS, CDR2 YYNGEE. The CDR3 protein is CASSARDRGLNEQFF. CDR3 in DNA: TGTGCCAGCAGCGCCCGGGACAGGGGGCTGAATGAGCAGTTCTTC.

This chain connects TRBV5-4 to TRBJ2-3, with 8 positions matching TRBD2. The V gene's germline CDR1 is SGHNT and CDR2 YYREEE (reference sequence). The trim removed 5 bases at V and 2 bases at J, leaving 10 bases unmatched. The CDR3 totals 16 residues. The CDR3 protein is CASSYGVAGLTDTQYF. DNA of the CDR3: TGTGCCAGCAGTTATGGGGTAGCGGGGCTCACAGATACGCAGTATTTT.

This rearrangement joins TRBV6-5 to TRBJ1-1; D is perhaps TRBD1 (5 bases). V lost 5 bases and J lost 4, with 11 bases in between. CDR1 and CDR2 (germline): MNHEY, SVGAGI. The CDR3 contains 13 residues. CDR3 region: CASSPGGGTEAFF. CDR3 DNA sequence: TGTGCCAGCAGTCCGGGGGGGGGCACTGAAGCTTTCTTT.

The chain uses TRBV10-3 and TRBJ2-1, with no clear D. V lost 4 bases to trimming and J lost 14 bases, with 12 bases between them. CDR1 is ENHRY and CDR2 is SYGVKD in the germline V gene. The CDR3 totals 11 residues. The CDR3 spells CAISGGLAEFF. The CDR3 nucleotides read TGTGCCATCAGTGGTGGTCTGGCTGAGTTCTTC.

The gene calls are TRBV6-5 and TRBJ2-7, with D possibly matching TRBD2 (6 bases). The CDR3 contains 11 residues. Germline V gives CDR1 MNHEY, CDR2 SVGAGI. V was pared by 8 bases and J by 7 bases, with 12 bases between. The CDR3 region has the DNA TGTGCCAGCGGGGGACTTACGGAGCAGTACTTC. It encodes CASGGLTEQYF.

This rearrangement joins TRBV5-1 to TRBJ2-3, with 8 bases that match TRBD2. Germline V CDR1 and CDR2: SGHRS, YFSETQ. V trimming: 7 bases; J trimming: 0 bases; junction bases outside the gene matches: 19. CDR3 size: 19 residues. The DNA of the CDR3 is TGCGCCAGCGCCTCCATCACTAGCGGCCCCTCCCCTAGCACAGATACGCAGTATTTT. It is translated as CASASITSGPSPSTDTQYF.

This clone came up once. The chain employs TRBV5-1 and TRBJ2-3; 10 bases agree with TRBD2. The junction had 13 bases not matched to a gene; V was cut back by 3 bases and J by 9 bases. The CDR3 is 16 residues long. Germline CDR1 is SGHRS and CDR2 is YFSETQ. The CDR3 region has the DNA TGCGCCAGCAGCTGGGGTACTAGCGGGGACCTCCGGACGCAGTATTTT. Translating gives CASSWGTSGDLRTQYF. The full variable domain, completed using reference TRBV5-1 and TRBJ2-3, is KAGVTQTPRYLIKTRGQQVTLSCSPISGHRSVSWYQQTPGQGLQFLFEYFSETQRNKGNFPGRFSGRQFSNSRSEMNVSTLELGDSALYLCASSWGTSGDLRTQYFGPGTRLTVL.

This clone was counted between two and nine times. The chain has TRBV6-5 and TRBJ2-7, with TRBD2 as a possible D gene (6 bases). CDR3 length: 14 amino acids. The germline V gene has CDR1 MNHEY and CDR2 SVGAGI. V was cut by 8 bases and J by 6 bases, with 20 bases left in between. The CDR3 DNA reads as TGTGCCAGCCTGACTGGGGGGAGCTCTCTCGAGCAGTACTTC. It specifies CASLTGGSSLEQYF.

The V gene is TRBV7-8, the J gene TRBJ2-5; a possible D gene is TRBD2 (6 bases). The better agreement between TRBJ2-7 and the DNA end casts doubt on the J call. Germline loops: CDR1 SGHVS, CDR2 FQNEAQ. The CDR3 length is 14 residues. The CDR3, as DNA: TGTGCCAGCAGCTTAGTGGGACTCCGAGCCGAGCAGTACTTC. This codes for CASSLVGLRAEQYF.

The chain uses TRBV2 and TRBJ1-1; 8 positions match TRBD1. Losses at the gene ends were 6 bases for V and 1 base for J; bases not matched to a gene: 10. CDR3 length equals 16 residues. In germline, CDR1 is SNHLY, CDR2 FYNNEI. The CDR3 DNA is TGTGCCAGCAGCCGGGACAGGATAGTTGGGAACACTGAAGCTTTCTTT. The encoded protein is CASSRDRIVGNTEAFF.

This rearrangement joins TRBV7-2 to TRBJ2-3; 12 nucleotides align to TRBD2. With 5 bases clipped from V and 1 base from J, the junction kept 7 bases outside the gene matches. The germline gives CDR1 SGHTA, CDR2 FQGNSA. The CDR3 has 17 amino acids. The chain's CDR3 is CASSTPSGRAGTDTQYF. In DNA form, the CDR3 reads TGTGCCAGCAGCACACCTAGCGGGAGGGCCGGCACAGATACGCAGTATTTT.

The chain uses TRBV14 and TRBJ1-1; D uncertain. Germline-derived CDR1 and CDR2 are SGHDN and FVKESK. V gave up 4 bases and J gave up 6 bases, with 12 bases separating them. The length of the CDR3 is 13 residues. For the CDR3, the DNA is TGTGCCAGCAGCCGCTACGGGAAGGCTGAAGCTTTCTTT. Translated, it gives CASSRYGKAEAFF.

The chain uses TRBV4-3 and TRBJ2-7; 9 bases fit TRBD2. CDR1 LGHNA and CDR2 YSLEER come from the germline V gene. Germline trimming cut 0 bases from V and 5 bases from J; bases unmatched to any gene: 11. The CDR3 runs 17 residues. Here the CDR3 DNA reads TGCGCCAGCAGCCAAGATTTAGGCGGGAGGGCCCAGAACGAGCAGTACTTC. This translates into CASSQDLGGRAQNEQYF.

CDR3: CASSWATGVDTGANVLTF. In nucleotides, the CDR3 is TGTGCCAGCAGCTGGGCGACAGGGGTGGACACTGGGGCCAACGTCCTGACTTTC. The J gene is TRBJ2-6, the V gene TRBV7-8, with 8 bases identical to TRBD1. The CDR3 has 18 residues. V was pared by 4 bases and J by 2 bases, with 10 bases of the junction left unmatched. Germline lookup yields CDR1 SGHVS and CDR2 FQNEAQ.

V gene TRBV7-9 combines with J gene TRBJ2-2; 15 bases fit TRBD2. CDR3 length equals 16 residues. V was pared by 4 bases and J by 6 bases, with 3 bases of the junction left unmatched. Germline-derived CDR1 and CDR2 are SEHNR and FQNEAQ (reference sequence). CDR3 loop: CASSSGLAGGPGELFF. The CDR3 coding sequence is TGTGCCAGCAGCTCCGGACTAGCGGGAGGGCCCGGGGAGCTGTTTTTT.

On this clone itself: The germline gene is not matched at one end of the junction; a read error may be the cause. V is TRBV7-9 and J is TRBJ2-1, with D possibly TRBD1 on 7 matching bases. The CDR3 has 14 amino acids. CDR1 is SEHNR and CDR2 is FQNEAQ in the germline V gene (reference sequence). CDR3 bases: TGTTCCAGCAGCTTAGGCAGGGGGGACAATGAGCAGTTCTTC. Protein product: CSSSLGRGDNEQFF. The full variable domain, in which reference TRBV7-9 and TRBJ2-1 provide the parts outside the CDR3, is DTGVSQNPRHKITKRGQNVTFRCDPISEHNRLYWYRQTLGQGPEFLTYFQNEAQLEKSRLLSDRFSAERPKGSFSTLEIQRTEQGDSAMYLCSSSLGRGDNEQFFGPGTRLTVL.

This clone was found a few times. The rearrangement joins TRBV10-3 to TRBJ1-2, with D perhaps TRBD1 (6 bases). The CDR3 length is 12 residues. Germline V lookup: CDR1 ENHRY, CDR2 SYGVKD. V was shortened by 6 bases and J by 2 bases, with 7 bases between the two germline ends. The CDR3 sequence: CAIRQGNYGYTF. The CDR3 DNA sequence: TGTGCCATCAGACAGGGAAACTATGGCTACACCTTC.

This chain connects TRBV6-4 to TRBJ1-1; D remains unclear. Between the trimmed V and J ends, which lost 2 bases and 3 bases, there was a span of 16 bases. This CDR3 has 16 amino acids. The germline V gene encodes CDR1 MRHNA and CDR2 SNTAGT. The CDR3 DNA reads TGTGCCAGCAGTGACAGCGACTACTCCTGGGACACTGAAGCTTTCTTT. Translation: CASSDSDYSWDTEAFF.